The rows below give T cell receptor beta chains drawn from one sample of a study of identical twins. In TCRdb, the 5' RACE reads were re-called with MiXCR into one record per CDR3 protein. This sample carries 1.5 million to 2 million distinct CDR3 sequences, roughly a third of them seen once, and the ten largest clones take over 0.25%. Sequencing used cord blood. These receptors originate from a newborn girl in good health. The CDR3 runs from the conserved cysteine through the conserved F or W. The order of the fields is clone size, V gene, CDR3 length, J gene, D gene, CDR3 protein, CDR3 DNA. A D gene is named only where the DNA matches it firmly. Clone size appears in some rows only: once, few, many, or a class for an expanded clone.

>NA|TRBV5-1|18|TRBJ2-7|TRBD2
CASSFGTSVPTGSYEQYF
TGCGCCAGCAGCTTCGGGACTAGCGTCCCTACGGGATCCTACGAGCAGTACTTC
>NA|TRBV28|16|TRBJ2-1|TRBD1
CASSSPGTGNHNEQFF
TGTGCCAGCAGTTCACCCGGGACAGGGAACCACAATGAGCAGTTCTTC
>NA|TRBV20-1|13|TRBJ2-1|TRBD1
CSASRTGRNEQFF
TGCAGTGCTAGTCGGACAGGGCGAAATGAGCAGTTCTTC
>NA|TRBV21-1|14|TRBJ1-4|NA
CASSKGQGREKLFF
TGTGCCAGCAGCAAAGGGCAGGGGAGGGAAAAACTGTTTTTT
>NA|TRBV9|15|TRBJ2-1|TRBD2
CASSVSAGRANEQFF
TGTGCCAGCAGCGTATCCGCCGGGAGGGCCAATGAGCAGTTCTTC
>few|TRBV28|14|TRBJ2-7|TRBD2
CASRSSGRPYEQYF
TGTGCCAGCCGGTCTAGCGGGCGCCCCTACGAGCAGTACTTC
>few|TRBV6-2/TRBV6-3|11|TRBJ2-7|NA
CASSYPTEQYF
TGTGCCAGCAGTTACCCGACCGAGCAGTACTTC
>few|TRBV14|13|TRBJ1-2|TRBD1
CASGSGTDYGYTF
TGTGCCAGCGGTTCCGGGACAGACTATGGCTACACCTTC
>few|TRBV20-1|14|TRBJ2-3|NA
CSSKGRTRTDTQYF
TGCAGCTCCAAGGGACGAACACGCACAGATACGCAGTATTTT
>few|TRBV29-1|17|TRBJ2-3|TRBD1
CSVDSRDRPWGTDTQYF
TGCAGCGTTGATTCTCGGGACAGGCCATGGGGCACAGATACGCAGTATTTT
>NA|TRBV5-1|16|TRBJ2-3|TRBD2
CASSLKGLAGTDTQYF
TGCGCCAGCAGCTTGAAGGGACTAGCGGGCACAGATACGCAGTATTTT
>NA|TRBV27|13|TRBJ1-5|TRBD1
CASSPSGTGVMHF
TGTGCCAGCAGTCCCTCCGGGACAGGGGTGATGCATTTT
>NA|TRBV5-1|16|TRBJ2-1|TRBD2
CASSPRGGLAGNEQFF
TGCGCCAGCAGCCCTCGAGGGGGACTAGCGGGTAATGAGCAGTTCTTC
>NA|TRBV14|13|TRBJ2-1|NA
CASSHRVEETQFF
TGTGCCAGCAGCCATCGGGTTGAGGAGACCCAGTTCTTC
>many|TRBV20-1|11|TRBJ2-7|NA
CSASGTYEQYF
TGCAGTGCTAGTGGGACCTACGAGCAGTACTTC
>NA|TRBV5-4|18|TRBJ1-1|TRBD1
CASSWRVGTGGGNTEAFF
TGTGCCAGCAGCTGGCGGGTGGGGACAGGTGGAGGGAACACTGAAGCTTTCTTT
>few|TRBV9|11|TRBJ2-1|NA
CASSSVDEQFF
TGTGCCAGCAGCTCGGTAGATGAGCAGTTCTTC
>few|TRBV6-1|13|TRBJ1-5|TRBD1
CAILQGSNQPQHF
TGTGCCATCCTACAGGGGAGCAATCAGCCCCAGCATTTT
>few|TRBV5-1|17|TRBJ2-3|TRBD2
CASSLAGVAGSTDTQYF
TGCGCCAGCAGCTTGGCCGGAGTAGCGGGGTCCACAGATACGCAGTATTTT
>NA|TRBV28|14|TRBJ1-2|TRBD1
CASTRQGMGYGYTF
TGTGCCAGTACCCGACAGGGTATGGGCTATGGCTACACCTTC
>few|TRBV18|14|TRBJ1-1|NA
CASSPVRGNTEAFF
TGTGCCAGCTCACCAGTAAGGGGGAACACTGAAGCTTTCTTT
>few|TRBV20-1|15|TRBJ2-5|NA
CSARDSARKRETQYF
TGCAGTGCTAGAGATTCTGCCAGGAAGAGGGAGACCCAGTACTTC
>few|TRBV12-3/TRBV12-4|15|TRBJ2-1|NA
CASSSQASSYNEQFF
TGTGCCAGCAGTTCCCAGGCTAGCAGCTACAATGAGCAGTTCTTC
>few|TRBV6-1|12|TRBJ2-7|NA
CASTRHPYEQYF
TGTGCCAGCACGCGACACCCCTACGAGCAGTACTTC
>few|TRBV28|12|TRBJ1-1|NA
CASSLPGREAFF
TGTGCCAGCAGTTTACCGGGCCGAGAAGCTTTCTTT
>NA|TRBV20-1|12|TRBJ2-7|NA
CSARDELEEQYF
TGCAGTGCTAGAGATGAACTAGAAGAGCAGTACTTC
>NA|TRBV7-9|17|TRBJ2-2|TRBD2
CASSPLTSGAFTGELFF
TGTGCCAGCAGCCCATTGACTAGCGGGGCCTTTACCGGGGAGCTGTTTTTT
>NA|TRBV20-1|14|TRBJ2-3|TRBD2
CSAGIAGATDTQYF
TGCAGTGCTGGAATAGCGGGAGCCACAGATACGCAGTATTTT
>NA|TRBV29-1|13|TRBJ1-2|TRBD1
CSVVGGGGYGYTF
TGCAGCGTTGTCGGAGGGGGCGGCTATGGCTACACCTTC
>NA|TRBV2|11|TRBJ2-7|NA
CASQGLGEQYF
TGTGCCAGCCAGGGGTTAGGCGAGCAGTACTTC
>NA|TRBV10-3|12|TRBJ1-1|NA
CAIKGGTTEAFF
TGTGCCATCAAGGGGGGGACCACTGAAGCTTTCTTT
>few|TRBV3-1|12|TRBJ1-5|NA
CAGSQGRQPQHF
TGTGCCGGCAGCCAGGGGCGTCAGCCCCAGCATTTT
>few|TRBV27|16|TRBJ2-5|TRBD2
CASSLRIAGVQETQYF
TGTGCCAGCAGTTTACGGATAGCGGGAGTCCAAGAGACCCAGTACTTC
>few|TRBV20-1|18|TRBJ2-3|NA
CSARDPSWGGAFGDTQYF
TGCAGTGCTAGAGATCCTTCCTGGGGGGGGGCCTTCGGCGATACGCAGTATTTT
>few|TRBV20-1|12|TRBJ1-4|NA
CSARDSFEKLFF
TGCAGTGCTAGGGACAGTTTTGAAAAACTGTTTTTT
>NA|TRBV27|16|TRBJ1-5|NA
CASSSSDREVGQPQHF
NA
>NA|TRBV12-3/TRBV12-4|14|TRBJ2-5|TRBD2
CASSLPGGWETQYF
TGTGCCAGCAGTTTACCGGGAGGGTGGGAGACCCAGTACTTC
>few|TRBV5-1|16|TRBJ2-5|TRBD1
CASSLFRDRGSETQYF
TGCGCCAGCAGCCTCTTCCGGGACAGGGGAAGCGAGACCCAGTACTTC
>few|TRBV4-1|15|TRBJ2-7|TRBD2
CASSQEASGPYEQYF
TGCGCCAGCAGCCAAGAGGCTAGCGGACCCTACGAGCAGTACTTC
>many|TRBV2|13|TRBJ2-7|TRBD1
CASSGDRHYEQYF
TGTGCCAGCAGTGGGGACAGACACTACGAGCAGTACTTC
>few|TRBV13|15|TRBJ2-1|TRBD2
CASRKAGGLANEQFF
TGTGCCAGCAGGAAAGCGGGGGGGCTAGCCAATGAGCAGTTCTTC
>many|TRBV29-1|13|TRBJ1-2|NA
CSVLDIPNYGYTF
TGCAGCGTCTTGGACATTCCTAACTATGGCTACACCTTC
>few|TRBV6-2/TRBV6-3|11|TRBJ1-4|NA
CASSPAQRLFF
TGTGCCAGCAGTCCTGCCCAGAGACTGTTTTTT
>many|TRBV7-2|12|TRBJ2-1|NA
CASSFLGRQSFF
TGTGCCAGCAGCTTCCTGGGACGGCAGTCGTTCTTC
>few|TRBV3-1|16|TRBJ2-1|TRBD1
CASSQDRTGGLNEQFF
TGTGCCAGCAGCCAAGATAGGACAGGGGGCTTGAATGAGCAGTTCTTC
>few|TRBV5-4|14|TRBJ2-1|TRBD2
CASSWGLGYNEQFF
TGTGCCAGCAGCTGGGGACTAGGTTACAATGAGCAGTTCTTC
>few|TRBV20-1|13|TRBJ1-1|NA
CSARPGANTEAFF
TGCAGTGCAAGACCCGGGGCTAACACTGAAGCTTTCTTT
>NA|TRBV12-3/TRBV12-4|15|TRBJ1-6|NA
CASSSTERRNSPLHF
TGTGCCAGCAGTTCGACCGAACGACGGAATTCACCCCTCCACTTT
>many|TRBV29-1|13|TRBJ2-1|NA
CSVAARLYNEQFF
TGCAGCGTTGCGGCACGGCTCTACAATGAGCAGTTCTTC
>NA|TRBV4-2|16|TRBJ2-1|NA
CASSQELGPVYNEQFF
TGTGCCAGCAGCCAAGAACTGGGGCCTGTCTACAATGAGCAGTTCTTC
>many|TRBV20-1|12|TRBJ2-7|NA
CSARDPLYEQYF
TGCAGTGCTAGAGACCCCTTGTACGAGCAGTACTTC
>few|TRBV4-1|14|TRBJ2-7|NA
CASSPESQTYEQYF
TGCGCCAGCAGCCCCGAGTCACAAACCTACGAGCAGTACTTC
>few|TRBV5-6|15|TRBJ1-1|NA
CASSFKGELRTEAFF
TGTGCCAGCAGCTTCAAGGGGGAACTAAGGACTGAAGCTTTCTTT
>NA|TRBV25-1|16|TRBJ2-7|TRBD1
CASSEYGGQSSYEQYF
TGTGCCAGCAGTGAATATGGGGGACAGTCCTCCTACGAGCAGTACTTC
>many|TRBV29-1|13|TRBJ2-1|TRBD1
CSVRTGTYNEQFF
TGCAGCGTCCGGACAGGGACCTACAATGAGCAGTTCTTC
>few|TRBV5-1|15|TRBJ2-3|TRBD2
CASSFGNGGADTQYF
TGCGCCAGCAGCTTCGGGAACGGGGGGGCTGATACGCAGTATTTT
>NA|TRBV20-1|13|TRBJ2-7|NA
CSASGGGAYEQYF
TGCAGTGCTAGCGGGGGAGGCGCCTACGAGCAGTACTTC
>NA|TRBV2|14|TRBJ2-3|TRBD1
CASRQGGGTDTQYF
TGTGCCAGTAGACAGGGCGGAGGTACAGATACGCAGTATTTT
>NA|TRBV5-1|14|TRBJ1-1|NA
CASSRGQKNTEAFF
TGCGCCAGCAGCCGCGGACAAAAGAACACTGAAGCTTTCTTT